This passage covers 20 T cell receptor beta chains from one sample sequenced in a study of read filtering for tumor transcriptome and immune sequencing. From roughly 390 ng of RNA, a library with molecular barcoded alpha/delta and beta/gamma adaptors was made. Via MiXCR, TCRdb re-called the reads, giving one row per CDR3 protein. Of 50,000 to 65,000 distinct CDR3 sequences in the sample, approximately 13% were seen once. The sequencing sample was made of a population of CD138-negative cells sorted from bone marrow. These receptors were taken from a donor at least 40 years old with multiple myeloma.

This clonotype was observed many times. The chain carries TRBV20-1 and TRBJ1-1; 7 positions match TRBD1. The CDR3 length is 14 residues. The V and J ends lost 2 bases and 5 bases, in that order; junction bases with no gene match: 8. The germline V gene has CDR1 DFQATT and CDR2 SNEGSKA (reference sequence). The CDR3 spells CSARRGQGGTEAFF. The CDR3 DNA is TGCAGTGCTAGAAGGGGGCAGGGAGGAACTGAAGCTTTCTTT.

This clonotype occurred many times. This sequence joins TRBV6-5 and TRBJ2-3, with D perhaps matching TRBD1 (6 bases). The V end was cut by 6 bases, the J end by 1 base, with 17 bases between. This CDR3 has 16 residues. Germline CDR1 reads MNHEY; CDR2 reads SVGAGI. CDR3 protein: CASRPVGGVGTDTQYF. DNA for the CDR3: TGTGCCAGCAGACCCGTAGGGGGAGTTGGCACAGATACGCAGTATTTT.

This clonotype was detected many times. The genes are TRBV4-1 and TRBJ2-5; D is uncertain. CDR1 and CDR2 (germline): MGHRA, YSYEKL. This CDR3 spans 15 amino acids. Trimming removed 0 bases from V and 13 bases from J, with 21 bases in between. The CDR3 loop reads CASSQDLRRSAARYF. DNA for the CDR3: TGCGCCAGCAGCCAAGATTTGCGCAGGAGCGCGGCCCGGTACTTC.

This clonotype was seen at least ten times. J is TRBJ2-2 and V is TRBV5-1, with 7 bases lining up with TRBD1. V lost 2 bases and J lost 4; bases outside the gene matches: 5. This CDR3 is built from 15 residues. Germline lookup yields CDR1 SGHRS and CDR2 YFSETQ. The CDR3 region has the DNA TGCGCCAGCAGCTTAAACAGGGGATCCACCGGGGAGCTGTTTTTT. Protein product: CASSLNRGSTGELFF.

The V gene is TRBV20-1, the J gene TRBJ2-4, with a possible D match to TRBD2 (6 bases). V shed 1 base and J shed 5 bases, with 15 bases lying between them. CDR3 length: 15 residues. Germline V gives CDR1 DFQATT, CDR2 SNEGSKA (reference sequence). The CDR3 here is CSARGGGTPENIQYF. The CDR3 nucleotides read TGCAGTGCTAGAGGTGGAGGGACCCCGGAAAACATTCAGTACTTC.

This clonotype was counted a few times. The chain uses TRBV7-9 and TRBJ1-3, with D hard to call. Germline V gene data show CDR1 as SEHNR and CDR2 as FQNEAQ (reference sequence). Deletions cut 1 base from V and 0 bases from J, with 10 bases between. The CDR3 has 16 amino acids. The CDR3: CASSLVPALSGNTIYF. CDR3 bases: TGTGCCAGCAGCTTAGTCCCGGCCCTCTCTGGAAACACCATATATTTT.

V gene TRBV6-6 combines with J gene TRBJ1-5; D uncertain. The germline V gene has CDR1 MNHNY and CDR2 SVGAGI (reference sequence). V lost 5 bases to trimming and J lost 9 bases, with 17 bases between them. This CDR3 has 14 residues. CDR3 amino acids: CASSARTGAWPQHF. In DNA form, the CDR3 reads TGTGCCAGCAGTGCCCGAACGGGTGCGTGGCCCCAGCATTTT.

This clonotype was counted only a few times. The V and J genes are TRBV4-1 and TRBJ2-7, with 10 bases lining up with TRBD1. Trimming cost V 3 bases and J 4 bases; bases outside gene matches: 6. This CDR3 is built from 15 residues. Germline CDR1 MGHRA, CDR2 YSYEKL. The CDR3 sequence is CASSQTGGDMYEQYF. As DNA, the CDR3 is TGCGCCAGCAGCCAGACAGGGGGCGATATGTACGAGCAGTACTTC.

This clonotype has a count of ten or more. The rearrangement joins TRBV9 to TRBJ2-3; 8 nucleotides match TRBD2. The CDR3 totals 15 residues. Germline V gene sequence: CDR1 SGDLS, CDR2 YYNGEE. The trim removed 4 bases at V and 4 bases at J, leaving 8 bases unmatched. CDR3 sequence: CASSPQRGRADTQYF. The CDR3 region has the DNA TGTGCCAGCAGCCCCCAGCGGGGGAGGGCAGATACGCAGTATTTT.

This clonotype has ten or more counts. J is TRBJ2-7 and V is TRBV3-1; TRBD2 aligns across 8 bases. Germline V lookup: CDR1 LGHDT, CDR2 YNNKEL (reference sequence). The CDR3 runs 12 residues. J gave up 7 bases and V 8 bases, and 7 bases lay outside the gene matches. The CDR3 here is CASVHGGGEQYF. In DNA form, the CDR3 reads TGTGCCAGCGTTCACGGGGGGGGAGAGCAGTACTTC.

The CDR3 here is CASSYSRGTYDYTF. The DNA for the CDR3 is TGTGCCAGCAGTTACTCACGGGGAACCTACGACTACACCTTC. The chain couples TRBV6-5 to TRBJ1-2; the D is unclear. Germline V lookup: CDR1 MNHEY, CDR2 SVGAGI. The CDR3 contains 14 residues. V lost 0 bases, J lost 10 bases, and 15 bases lay in between.

J is TRBJ1-4 and V is TRBV2, with D perhaps TRBD1 (6 bases). The CDR3 extends over 13 amino acids. Germline V gene data show CDR1 as SNHLY and CDR2 as FYNNEI. V lost 4 bases, J lost 6 bases, and 9 bases lay in between. CDR3 DNA: TGTGCCAGCAGTGGGAGGACAGATGAAAAACTGTTTTTT. This codes for CASSGRTDEKLFF.

This clonotype has a count of ten or more. The chain carries TRBV12-3 or TRBV12-4 and TRBJ2-7, with 10 bases lining up with TRBD2. After removal of 1 base from V and 2 bases from J, the junction contained 2 bases not matched to a gene. CDR3 length equals 15 residues. CDR3 protein: CASSLELAGTYEQYF. Written as DNA, the CDR3 is TGTGCCAGCAGTTTAGAACTAGCGGGGACCTACGAGCAGTACTTC.

This clonotype has at least ten counts. The chain recombines TRBV19 with TRBJ2-5; D might be TRBD2 (5 bases). CDR3 length equals 13 residues. The V end was cut by 4 bases, the J end by 2 bases, with 8 bases between. The germline CDR1 and CDR2 sequences are LNHDA and SQIVND (reference sequence). The CDR3 DNA reads as TGTGCCAGTAGTACTACGGGGCAAGAGACCCAGTACTTC. Its protein is CASSTTGQETQYF.

This clonotype was counted only a few times. The chain combines TRBV28 with TRBJ2-5, with TRBD1 identical over 8 bases. Germline values: CDR1 MDHEN, CDR2 SYDVKM. The CDR3 loop spans 13 amino acids. V was clipped by 10 bases and J by 3 bases; unmatched bases: 7. CDR3 sequence reads: CAMGTGGKETQYF. CDR3 coding DNA: TGTGCCATGGGGACAGGAGGTAAAGAGACCCAGTACTTC.

The CDR3 nucleotides read TGCAGCGTGGGGGCAGGGGGTAATTCACCCCTCCACTTT. Residues: CSVGAGGNSPLHF. V is TRBV29-1 and J is TRBJ1-6, with 7 nucleotides matching TRBD1. The germline gives CDR1 SQVTM, CDR2 ANQGSEA. V lost 6 bases to trimming and J lost 6 bases; unmatched junction nucleotides: 5. This CDR3 is built from 13 residues.

This clonotype has ten or more counts. The genes are TRBV6-5 and TRBJ2-2, with D perhaps TRBD1 (6 bases). V lost 0 bases to trimming and J lost 17 bases, with 10 bases between them. The CDR3 totals 11 residues. Germline CDR1 is MNHEY and CDR2 is SVGAGI. This CDR3 is CASSYSGTYFF. CDR3 in DNA: TGTGCCAGCAGTTACTCCGGGACATACTTTTTT.

At least ten counts were recorded for this clonotype. CDR3 region: CASSRQQETQYF. The DNA for the CDR3 is TGCGCCAGCAGTCGGCAGCAAGAGACCCAGTACTTC. The chain employs TRBV5-1 and TRBJ2-5; D not certain. V lost 5 bases to trimming and J lost 2 bases, with 7 bases between them. The CDR3 consists of 12 residues. From germline, CDR1 is SGHRS and CDR2 YFSETQ.

This clonotype was counted at least ten times. This chain uses TRBV5-1 with TRBJ1-1; no definite D call. The CDR3 consists of 12 residues. The V and J ends lost 1 base and 2 bases respectively, with 3 bases between them. Germline V CDR1 and CDR2: SGHRS, YFSETQ. CDR3 coding DNA: TGCGCCAGCAGCTTGTCAAACACTGAAGCTTTCTTT. This translates into CASSLSNTEAFF.

This clonotype appeared a few times. This may be a read error: a much more frequent sequence differs by one nucleotide. The chain employs TRBV5-6 and TRBJ1-1; D unresolved. Germline V gene sequence: CDR1 SGHDT, CDR2 YYEEEE. V lost 1 base and J lost 6, with 10 bases in between. This CDR3 is 13 amino acids long. The CDR3 bases are TGTGCCAGCAGCTTGAGATCTGTCGCTGAAGCTTTCTTT. It specifies CASSLRSVAEAFF.